Each of the 13 T cell receptor beta chains below was sequenced from the same sample in a study of blood T cells in healthy people across ages. A second PCR, run for roughly 7 to 11 cycles, used a sample-barcoded 5' primer plus a J-beta primer mix. MiXCR, run by TCRdb on the 5' RACE reads, gives a single entry per CDR3 protein. This table has roughly 550,000 distinct CDR3 sequences, less than 25% appearing once. Separately, the same data were catalogued under a study of T cells of mothers and their children.

Source material: blood. The receptors derive from a boy aged 5-17 years in good health.

This clonotype came up many times. The rearrangement joins TRBV20-1 to TRBJ2-1, with D perhaps TRBD2 (6 bases). CDR3 length equals 14 residues. Trimming removed 0 bases from V and 10 bases from J, with 16 bases in between. Germline V gene data show CDR1 as DFQATT and CDR2 as SNEGSKA (reference sequence). CDR3 sequence (DNA): TGCAGTGCTAGAGAGGGGCGGGAACTAATGGAGCAGTTCTTC. Translation: CSAREGRELMEQFF.

This sequence joins TRBV12-3 or TRBV12-4 and TRBJ2-1; 9 nucleotides line up with TRBD1. The junction had 4 bases not matched to a gene; V was cut back by 6 bases and J by 7 bases. The CDR3 length is 13 residues. CDR3 residues: CASRTTGGNEQFF. CDR3 coding DNA: TGTGCCAGCAGGACGACAGGGGGGAATGAGCAGTTCTTC.

This clonotype was detected a few times. J is TRBJ2-5 and V is TRBV3-1; tentatively, D is TRBD1 (6 bases). Trimming removed 0 bases at V and 1 base at J, with 12 bases between. There are 16 residues in the CDR3. Germline lookup yields CDR1 LGHDT and CDR2 YNNKEL (reference sequence). The CDR3 nucleotides read TGTGCCAGCAGCCAAGAAATAACGGACAGCCAAGAGACCCAGTACTTC. Protein product: CASSQEITDSQETQYF.

This clonotype was detected only a few times. The chain recombines TRBV24-1 with TRBJ2-5; 9 bases are shared with TRBD1. Judging by the DNA end, TRBJ2-7 fits better; the J call may be wrong. CDR3 length equals 16 residues. Germline values: CDR1 KGHDR, CDR2 SFDVKD. This chain's CDR3 is CATSDSGTGFSYEQYF. For the CDR3, the DNA is TGTGCCACCAGTGATTCCGGGACAGGGTTCTCCTACGAGCAGTACTTC.

This chain links TRBV20-1 with TRBJ1-2; 7 positions match TRBD1. This CDR3 is 13 amino acids long. The V segment lost 5 bases and the J segment 2 bases; nucleotides outside the gene matches: 5. Germline CDR1 DFQATT, CDR2 SNEGSKA (reference sequence). CDR3: CSARDSGNYGYTF. CDR3 coding DNA: TGCAGTGCTCGGGACAGCGGAAACTATGGCTACACCTTC.

Regarding this clonotype: Being one base from a much bigger clone, this may be a read error. The V and J genes are TRBV14 and TRBJ2-3; D remains unclear. V gave up 5 bases and J gave up 5 bases, with 11 bases separating them. Germline V gene lookup returns CDR1 SGHDN and CDR2 FVKESK. The CDR3 sequence is 13 residues long. CDR3 residues: CASSKVRGDTQYF. DNA for the CDR3: TGTGCCAGCAGCAAAGTCCGAGGAGATACGCAGTATTTT.

The V and J genes are TRBV7-9 and TRBJ1-2, with a weak D call TRBD1 (5 bases). Trimming pared 0 bases from V and 2 bases from J, leaving 16 bases between. This CDR3 has 17 residues. Germline V lookup: CDR1 SEHNR, CDR2 FQNEAQ (reference sequence). The CDR3 protein is CASSLALREGPNYGYTF. The CDR3 region has the DNA TGTGCCAGCAGCTTAGCGCTAAGAGAGGGGCCAAACTATGGCTACACCTTC.

This clonotype was seen more than once but under ten times. The rearrangement uses TRBV20-1 and TRBJ2-3; the match to TRBD1 covers 10 bases. Germline V gene data show CDR1 as DFQATT and CDR2 as SNEGSKA (reference sequence). The CDR3 is 15 amino acids. V lost 2 bases, J lost 4 bases, and 6 bases stayed unmatched. Here the CDR3 reads CSARPSDRGSDTQYF. The CDR3 DNA reads as TGCAGTGCTAGACCATCGGACAGGGGGTCAGATACGCAGTATTTT.

V is TRBV20-1 and J is TRBJ2-1, with 10 nucleotides matching TRBD2. The CDR3 has 13 residues. Trimming cost V 8 bases and J 3 bases; bases outside gene matches: 4. From germline, CDR1 is DFQATT and CDR2 SNEGSKA (reference sequence). The CDR3 sequence is CSTGTSDYNEQFF. The DNA of the CDR3 is TGCAGTACCGGGACTAGCGACTACAATGAGCAGTTCTTC.

CDR3 nucleotides: TGTGCCAGCAGTTTACTACAGGGCTTTCGGGACAAAAACATTCAGTACTTC. Translation: CASSLLQGFRDKNIQYF. The gene calls are TRBV28 and TRBJ2-4; a weak D match, TRBD1 (6 bases). CDR1 and CDR2 from the germline V gene are MDHEN and SYDVKM. Trimming stripped 2 bases from V and 3 bases from J, with 17 bases between. The CDR3 is made up of 17 amino acids.

This clonotype was observed many times. The gene calls are TRBV7-9 and TRBJ2-5; no definite D call. V gave up 0 bases and J gave up 5 bases, with 4 bases separating them. In germline, CDR1 is SEHNR, CDR2 FQNEAQ (reference sequence). CDR3 length: 12 amino acids. Here the CDR3 reads CASSLALETQYF. CDR3 nucleotides: TGTGCCAGCAGCTTAGCCCTGGAGACCCAGTACTTC.

This clonotype was observed a handful of times. The chain recombines TRBV5-1 with TRBJ2-5; D is uncertain. Germline V lookup: CDR1 SGHRS, CDR2 YFSETQ. Trimming removed 0 bases from V and 2 bases from J, with 8 bases in between. The CDR3 is 14 amino acids. CDR3 DNA sequence: TGCGCCAGCAGCTTGGTAACAGATCAAGAGACCCAGTACTTC. Its protein product is CASSLVTDQETQYF.

The chain uses TRBV29-1 and TRBJ2-4; no definite D call. Germline values: CDR1 SQVTM, CDR2 ANQGSEA. The CDR3 is made up of 10 amino acids. Trimming removed 6 bases at V and 6 bases at J, with 6 bases between. This CDR3 is CSVRGNIQYF. Here the CDR3 DNA reads TGCAGCGTGAGAGGAAACATTCAGTACTTC. Drawing the rest from reference TRBV29-1 and TRBJ2-4, the complete variable domain is SAVISQKPSRDICQRGTSLTIQCQVDSQVTMMFWYRQQPGQSLTLIATANQGSEATYESGFVIDKFPISRPNLTFSTLTVSNMSPEDSSIYLCSVRGNIQYFGAGTRLSVL.